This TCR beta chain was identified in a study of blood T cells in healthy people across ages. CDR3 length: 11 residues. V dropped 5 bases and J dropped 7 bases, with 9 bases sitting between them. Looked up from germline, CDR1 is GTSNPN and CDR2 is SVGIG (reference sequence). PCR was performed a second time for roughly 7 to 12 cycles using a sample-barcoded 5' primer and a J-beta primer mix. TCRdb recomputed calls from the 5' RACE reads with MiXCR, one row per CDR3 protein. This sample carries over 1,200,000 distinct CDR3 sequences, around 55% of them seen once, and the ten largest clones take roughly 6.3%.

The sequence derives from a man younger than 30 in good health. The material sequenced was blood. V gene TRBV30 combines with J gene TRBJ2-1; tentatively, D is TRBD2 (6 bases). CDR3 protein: CAWFAGNEQFF. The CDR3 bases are TGTGCCTGGTTCGCGGGGAATGAGCAGTTCTTC.